This record covers a single TCR beta chain. Its antigen remains unidentified. No qualities accompany the bases; no much larger clone lies one base away. The sequencer was an Illumina HiSeq 2500. TCR beta libraries were prepared by quantitative 5'-RACE with molecular barcodes. On the authors' methods: To identify disease-linked TCR variants, a new computational method was used, one built on a probabilistic model of VDJ rearrangement. TCRdb cleaned the public reads at Q25 with fastp, built clones with MiXCR and kept in-frame beta chains. A single entry per CDR3 protein holds the most common genes and DNA from its merged rows. V and J calls and clone size were set by TCRdb, not the authors. The sample table holds over 200,000 distinct CDR3 sequences, of which roughly 18% were seen once. The ten biggest clones cover about two fifths of the sample. CDR1 and CDR2 are drawn from the germline V gene: SGHDN, FVKESK. The junction shows trimming of 0 bases on V and 2 bases on J, plus 5 bases between the germline ends. Measured from the cysteine to the phenylalanine, the CDR3 is 13 residues long. The only DNA kept is the CDR3, 39 bases in frame from the first base.

This entry comes from a study of CD8 T cells in ankylosing spondylitis listed by TCRdb under 2017. Context from the whole study: The study set out to find disease-linked TCR variants by profiling T cell receptor beta repertoires in ankylosing spondylitis patients and healthy donors. The whole study cohort included 90 to 120 healthy donors and roughly 24 ankylosing spondylitis patients. Peripheral blood was sampled, and synovial fluid was additionally collected from ankylosing spondylitis patients.

Points the paper makes about the study in general: Blood from ankylosing spondylitis patients appeared to be characterized by a TCR beta motif composed of about eight highly homologous amino acid variants. The disease-linked clones were reported to be significantly enriched in matched synovial fluid samples from ankylosing spondylitis patients. In peripheral blood, the disease-linked clones were found at relatively low frequencies and had a CD8+ phenotype. Some motif variants were previously reported in synovial fluid and blood of reactive arthritis patients, suggesting common disease-initiation mechanisms.

The sequencing input was blood, either unsorted or a sorted T cell fraction (not recorded which). The chain joins TRBV14 to TRBJ2-7; the D gene is not confidently resolved. The TCR sequence derives from a male donor with ankylosing spondylitis. The CDR3 region reads CASSQEWTYEQYF. The bases are TGTGCCAGCAGCCAAGAATGGACCTACGAGCAGTACTTC.